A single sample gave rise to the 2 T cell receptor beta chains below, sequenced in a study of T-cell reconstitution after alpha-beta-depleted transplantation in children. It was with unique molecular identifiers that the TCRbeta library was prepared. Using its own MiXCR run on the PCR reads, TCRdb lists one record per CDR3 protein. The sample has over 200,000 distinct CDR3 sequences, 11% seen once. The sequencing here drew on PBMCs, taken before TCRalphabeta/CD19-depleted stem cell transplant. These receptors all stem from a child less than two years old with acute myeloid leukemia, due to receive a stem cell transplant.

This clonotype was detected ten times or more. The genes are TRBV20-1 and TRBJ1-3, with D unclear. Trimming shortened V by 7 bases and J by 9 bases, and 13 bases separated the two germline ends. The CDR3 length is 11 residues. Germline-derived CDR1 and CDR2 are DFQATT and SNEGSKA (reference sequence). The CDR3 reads CSVITGSTIYF. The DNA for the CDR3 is TGCAGTGTTATAACCGGCAGCACCATATATTTT.

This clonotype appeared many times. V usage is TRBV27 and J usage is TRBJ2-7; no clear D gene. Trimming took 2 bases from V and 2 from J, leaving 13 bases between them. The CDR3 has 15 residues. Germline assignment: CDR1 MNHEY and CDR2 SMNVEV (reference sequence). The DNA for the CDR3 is TGTGCCAGCAGTTTACGCGGCAGCCGACCCTACGAGCAGTACTTC. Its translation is CASSLRGSRPYEQYF.